Below, 2 T cell receptor beta chains from the same sample are listed, as sequenced in a study of cytomegalovirus exposure and HLA in healthy donors. PCR involved 60 Vbeta and 13 Jbeta primers. Only in-frame clones appear in the TCRdb table, and some are missing; sequencing was by immunoSEQ multiplex PCR. This sample has 150,000 to 200,000 clones, with over 60% found just once. Sequencing was done on a sample of PBMCs. Receptors originate from a woman between 50 and 59 years old in good health and CMV-seropositive.

This clone showed up just a few times. The chain's CDR3 is CASSLVRGTSTDTQYF. The CDR3 bases are TGTGCCAGCAGCTTAGTTCGCGGGACTAGCACAGATACGCAGTATTTT. The rearrangement uses TRBV7-6 and TRBJ2-3; D might be TRBD2 (6 bases). V lost 1 base, J lost 0 bases, and 11 bases lay in between. The CDR3 has 16 amino acids. Germline V gene lookup returns CDR1 SGHVS and CDR2 FNYEAQ.

V is TRBV19 and J is TRBJ1-4; D unresolved. V lost 3 bases and J 8 bases, leaving 13 bases between the germline ends. There are 14 residues in the CDR3. Germline loops: CDR1 LNHDA, CDR2 SQIVND (reference sequence). CDR3 nucleotides: TGTGCCAGTAGTATGCGGGCAGACAAAGAAAAACTGTTTTTT. Amino acids: CASSMRADKEKLFF.